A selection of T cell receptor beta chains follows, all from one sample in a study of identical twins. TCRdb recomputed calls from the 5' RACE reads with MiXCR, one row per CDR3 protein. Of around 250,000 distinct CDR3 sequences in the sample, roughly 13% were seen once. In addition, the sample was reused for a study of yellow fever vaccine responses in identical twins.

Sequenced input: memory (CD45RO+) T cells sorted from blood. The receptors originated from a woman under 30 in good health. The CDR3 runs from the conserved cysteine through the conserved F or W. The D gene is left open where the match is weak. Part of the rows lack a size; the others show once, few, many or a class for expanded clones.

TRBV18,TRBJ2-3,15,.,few,TGTGCCAGCTCACCACCGACTACGCACCCAGATACGCAGTATTTT,CASSPPTTHPDTQYF
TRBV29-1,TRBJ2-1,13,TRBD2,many,TGCAGCGTTCCCCGGGAGGGTCGGAATGAGCAGTTCTTC,CSVPREGRNEQFF
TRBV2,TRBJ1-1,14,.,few,TGTGCCAGCAGTGGCGGGACACACTCCACTGAAGCTTTCTTT,CASSGGTHSTEAFF
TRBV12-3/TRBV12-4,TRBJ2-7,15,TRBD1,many,TGTGCCAGCAGTCTCCTCACACAGGGGGCGGGAGAGCAGTACTTC,CASSLLTQGAGEQYF
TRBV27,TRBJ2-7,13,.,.,TGTGCCAGCAGTTCGGACTACTCCTACGAGCAGTACTTC,CASSSDYSYEQYF
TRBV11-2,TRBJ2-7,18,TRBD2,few,TGTGCCAGCAGCTTAGGTGTGACTAGCGGGGGGGGCTTGGGGGAGCAGTACTTC,CASSLGVTSGGGLGEQYF
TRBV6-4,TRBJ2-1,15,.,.,TGTGCCAGCAGTGAAGGGTGGGCCCCGGGGAATGAGCAGTTCTTC,CASSEGWAPGNEQFF
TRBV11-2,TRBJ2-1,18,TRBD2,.,TGTGCCAGCAGCCAACGGACCTCTTCTAGCGGGAGTATTAATGAGCAGTTCTTC,CASSQRTSSSGSINEQFF
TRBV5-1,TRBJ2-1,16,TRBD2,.,TGCGCCAGCAGCTACCTAGCGGGAGGAACGGGGAATGAGCAGTTCTTC,CASSYLAGGTGNEQFF
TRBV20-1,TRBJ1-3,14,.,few,TGCAGTGCTAGCGTGGCCGGAGGGGGAAACACCATATATTTT,CSASVAGGGNTIYF
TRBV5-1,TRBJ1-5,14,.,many,TGCGCCAGCAGCTTGCTGGGGGTGGGTCAGCCCCAGCATTTT,CASSLLGVGQPQHF
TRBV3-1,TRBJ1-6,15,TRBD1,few,TGTGCCAGCAGCCAAGCGGACAGGGACGATTCACCCCTCCACTTT,CASSQADRDDSPLHF
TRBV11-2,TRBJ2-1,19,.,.,TGTGCCAGCAGCACCGCGGGTGCACGGGCGTGGGTTTTGTACAATGAGCAGTTCTTC,CASSTAGARAWVLYNEQFF
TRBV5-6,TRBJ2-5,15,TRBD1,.,TGTGCCAGCAGCCGACCGACAGGGAACCAAGAGACCCAGTACTTC,CASSRPTGNQETQYF
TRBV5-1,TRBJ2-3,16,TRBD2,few,TGCGCCAGCAGCGGAAGAACAGCGGGATCACCAGATACGCAGTATTTT,CASSGRTAGSPDTQYF
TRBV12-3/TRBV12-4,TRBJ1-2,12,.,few,TGTGCCAGCAGTTTCCCTGGCGGGGGCTACACCTTC,CASSFPGGGYTF
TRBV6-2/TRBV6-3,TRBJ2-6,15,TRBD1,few,TGTGCCACCATGGACAGGGGACCTGGGGCCAACGTCCTGACTTTC,CATMDRGPGANVLTF
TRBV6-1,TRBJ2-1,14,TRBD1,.,TGTGCCAGCAGTGCACGGACAGGGTGGGATGAGCAGTTCTTC,CASSARTGWDEQFF
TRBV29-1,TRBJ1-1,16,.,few,TGCAGCGCCCGATCGGTACTACAATCCCTGAACACTGAAGCTTTCTTT,CSARSVLQSLNTEAFF
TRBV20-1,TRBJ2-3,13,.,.,TGCAGTGCTAGACCGGGGGTTACAGATACGCAGTATTTT,CSARPGVTDTQYF
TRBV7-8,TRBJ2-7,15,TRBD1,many,TGTGCCAGCAGCCCGTCCGGGACAGGGGGCTACGAGCAGTACTTC,CASSPSGTGGYEQYF
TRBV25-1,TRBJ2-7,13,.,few,TGTGCCAGCAGACCAGCCGTCGGCTACGAGCAGTACTTC,CASRPAVGYEQYF
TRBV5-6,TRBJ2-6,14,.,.,TGTGCCAGCAGCCAATACACGCGGGCCAACGTCCTGACTTTC,CASSQYTRANVLTF
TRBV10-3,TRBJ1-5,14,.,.,TGTGCCATCAGTGACGGCCAATGGGGTCAGCCCCAGCATTTT,CAISDGQWGQPQHF
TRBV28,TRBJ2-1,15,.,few,TGTGCCAGCAGTTTAGCACTTGACTACCGGGATGAGCAGTTCTTC,CASSLALDYRDEQFF
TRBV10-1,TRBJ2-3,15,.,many,TGCGCCAGCAGTGAGTCGAGGCAGGTCTACGATACGCAGTATTTT,CASSESRQVYDTQYF
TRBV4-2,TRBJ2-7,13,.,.,TGTGCCAGCAGCCAAGATTACCTCTACGAGCAGTACTTC,CASSQDYLYEQYF
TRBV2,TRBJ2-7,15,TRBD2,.,TGTGCCAGCAGTGACGGACTAGCGGGAGCTTTCGAGCAGTACTTC,CASSDGLAGAFEQYF
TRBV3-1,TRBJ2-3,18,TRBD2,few,TGTGCCAGCAGCCCCCCGGGACTAGCGGGGGGGCGGGGCGATACGCAGTATTTT,CASSPPGLAGGRGDTQYF
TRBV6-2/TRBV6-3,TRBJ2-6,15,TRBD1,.,TGTGCCAGCAGTTCAACAGGGGCCGGGGCCAACGTCCTGACTTTC,CASSSTGAGANVLTF